The 15 T cell receptor beta chains reported below all come from one sample, sequenced in a study of neoadjuvant anti-PD-1 for oral cavity cancer. The method was immunoSEQ multiplex PCR; TCRdb's version includes in-frame clones alone and lacks a portion of them. The sample includes 37,000 or so clones, over 30% of them seen just once. Described time point: after neoadjuvant nivolumab, at surgical resection. Sequenced here: tumor tissue, sampled after nivolumab (anti-PD-1) treatment. These receptors all stem from a person between 40 and 79 years old with oral cavity squamous cell carcinoma.

This sequence joins TRBV5-6 and TRBJ1-2; possible D gene TRBD1, 6 bases. The germline V gene encodes CDR1 SGHDT and CDR2 YYEEEE. The length of the CDR3 is 14 residues. The germline V and J ends were trimmed by 6 bases and 5 bases, with 17 bases remaining between them. The CDR3: CASNFGQQRYGYTF. Here the CDR3 DNA reads TGTGCCAGCAACTTTGGACAGCAGAGGTATGGCTACACCTTC.

The chain carries TRBV9 and TRBJ1-6; D remains ambiguous. CDR1 and CDR2 (germline): SGDLS, YYNGEE. V was trimmed by 3 bases and J by 0 bases, leaving 10 bases between them. This CDR3 has 16 residues. The CDR3 nucleotides are TGTGCCAGCAGCGGCGACTCCAGCTCCTATAATTCACCCCTCCACTTT. Protein sequence: CASSGDSSSYNSPLHF.

Details on this clone: The junction and the germline gene differ at one end; a read error may be behind it. V usage is TRBV6-4 and J usage is TRBJ2-6, with D possibly TRBD1 on 6 matching bases. Germline CDR1 MRHNA, CDR2 SNTAGT. The CDR3 has 17 residues. CDR3 sequence: CASSYSARGTGANVLTF. CDR3 DNA sequence: TGTGCCAGCAGTTACTCGGCCAGGGGCACTGGGGCCAACGTCCTGACTTTC.

The genes are TRBV12-5 and TRBJ1-1; D is undetermined. V lost 3 bases and J 10 bases, leaving 12 bases between the germline ends. Germline V gene lookup returns CDR1 LGHNT and CDR2 FRNRAP. This CDR3 is built from 12 residues. For the CDR3, the DNA is TGTGCTAGTGGTTTAGACGGCCTGGGAGCTTTCTTT. Its protein product is CASGLDGLGAFF.

This clone was recorded a few times. This chain links TRBV5-8 with TRBJ2-7; 8 bases are shared with TRBD1. Per the germline V gene, CDR1 is SGHTS and CDR2 is YDEGEE. The CDR3 covers 12 residues. V trimming: 4 bases; J trimming: 5 bases; junction bases outside the gene matches: 2. This chain's CDR3 is CASSLTGDEQYF. DNA of the CDR3: TGTGCCAGCAGCCTGACAGGGGACGAGCAGTACTTC.

The chain combines TRBV7-2 with TRBJ1-2; D is ambiguous. Germline CDR1 and CDR2: SGHTA and FQGNSA. V shed 5 bases and J shed 12 bases, with 19 bases lying between them. CDR3 length: 13 amino acids. CDR3 bases: TGTGCCAGCAGCCCACCGACCGCCCGTCGCGACACCTTC. It specifies CASSPPTARRDTF.

Only a few counts were recorded for this clone. J is TRBJ1-1 and V is TRBV5-1; a possible D gene is TRBD1 (6 bases). V shed 4 bases and J shed 5 bases, with 12 bases lying between them. From germline, CDR1 is SGHRS and CDR2 YFSETQ. CDR3 length: 13 amino acids. The DNA for the CDR3 is TGCGCCAGCAGCCCAGGGGCAGGGACTGAAGCTTTCTTT. This sequence encodes CASSPGAGTEAFF.

V is TRBV13 and J is TRBJ2-2, with D unresolved. CDR3 length: 17 residues. V lost 2 bases and J 0 bases, leaving 13 bases between the germline ends. CDR1 and CDR2 (germline): PRHDT, FYEKMQ (reference sequence). The CDR3 loop is CASSLRSEPPNTGELFF. CDR3 in DNA: TGTGCCAGCAGCTTACGTTCGGAACCTCCGAACACCGGGGAGCTGTTTTTT.

The sample holds a few counts of this clone. The gene calls are TRBV30 and TRBJ2-7; D tentatively fits TRBD1 or TRBD2 (5 bases each). The CDR3 is made up of 16 amino acids. Trimming stripped 0 bases from V and 3 bases from J, with 18 bases between. Germline V gene sequence: CDR1 GTSNPN, CDR2 SVGIG (reference sequence). In nucleotides, the CDR3 is TGTGCCTGGAGTGTAAGTGGGACGGGAATGGGCTACGAGCAGTACTTC. As protein: CAWSVSGTGMGYEQYF. The whole variable domain, remainder taken from reference TRBV30 and TRBJ2-7, is SQTIHQWPATLVQPVGSPLSLECTVEGTSNPNLYWYRQAAGRGLQLLFYSVGIGQISSEVPQNLSASRPQDRQFILSSKKLLLSDSGFYLCAWSVSGTGMGYEQYFGPGTRLTVT.

This clone was seen a few times. V gene TRBV14 combines with J gene TRBJ1-4, with D perhaps matching TRBD1 (6 bases). The CDR3 has 15 residues. V gave up 4 bases and J gave up 7 bases, with 16 bases separating them. Germline-derived CDR1 and CDR2 are SGHDN and FVKESK. The CDR3 spells CASSRKYRTAEKLFF. DNA of the CDR3: TGTGCCAGCAGCCGAAAGTACCGGACAGCTGAAAAACTGTTTTTT.

This chain links TRBV30 with TRBJ1-4, with D uncertain. The germline CDR1 and CDR2 sequences are GTSNPN and SVGIG (reference sequence). Deletions cut 2 bases from V and 2 bases from J, with 15 bases between. The CDR3 has 16 residues. The CDR3 DNA is TGTGCCTGGAGTCTGGGGAGGCGGGGTACTAATGAAAAACTGTTTTTT. Amino acid sequence: CAWSLGRRGTNEKLFF.

There are a few counts of this clone. The J gene is TRBJ2-7, the V gene TRBV20-1; no clear D gene. V dropped 6 bases and J dropped 2 bases, with 8 bases sitting between them. CDR1 and CDR2 (germline): DFQATT, SNEGSKA (reference sequence). The length of the CDR3 is 11 residues. The CDR3 nucleotides are TGCAGTGCCGCCCCCACCTACGAGCAGTACTTC. Translation: CSAAPTYEQYF.

This clone was detected ten times or more. The chain combines TRBV4-1 with TRBJ2-5; D gene ambiguous. The germline V and J ends were trimmed by 1 base and 1 base, with 4 bases remaining between them. The CDR3 consists of 13 residues. Germline CDR1 reads MGHRA; CDR2 reads YSYEKL. The DNA for the CDR3 is TGCGCCAGCAGCCAAGTTATCCAAGAGACCCAGTACTTC. Its protein is CASSQVIQETQYF.

The J gene is TRBJ1-3, the V gene TRBV28, with 11 bases identical to TRBD1. There are 16 residues in the CDR3. Germline CDR1 is MDHEN and CDR2 is SYDVKM. The junction had 11 bases not matched to a gene; V was cut back by 7 bases and J by 6 bases. CDR3 coding DNA: TGTGCCAGCACCGTTCTGGGACAGGGGGACCTAAACACCATATATTTT. Its translation is CASTVLGQGDLNTIYF.

In its sample, this clone was seen many times. The chain employs TRBV4-1 and TRBJ1-2; no clear D gene. Germline V gene sequence: CDR1 MGHRA, CDR2 YSYEKL. The CDR3 runs 17 residues. The germline V and J ends were trimmed by 0 bases and 6 bases, with 20 bases remaining between them. Written as DNA, the CDR3 is TGCGCCAGCAGCCAAGAATGGCAGAGGGTTGAGTTGGATGGCTACACCTTC. Protein sequence: CASSQEWQRVELDGYTF.